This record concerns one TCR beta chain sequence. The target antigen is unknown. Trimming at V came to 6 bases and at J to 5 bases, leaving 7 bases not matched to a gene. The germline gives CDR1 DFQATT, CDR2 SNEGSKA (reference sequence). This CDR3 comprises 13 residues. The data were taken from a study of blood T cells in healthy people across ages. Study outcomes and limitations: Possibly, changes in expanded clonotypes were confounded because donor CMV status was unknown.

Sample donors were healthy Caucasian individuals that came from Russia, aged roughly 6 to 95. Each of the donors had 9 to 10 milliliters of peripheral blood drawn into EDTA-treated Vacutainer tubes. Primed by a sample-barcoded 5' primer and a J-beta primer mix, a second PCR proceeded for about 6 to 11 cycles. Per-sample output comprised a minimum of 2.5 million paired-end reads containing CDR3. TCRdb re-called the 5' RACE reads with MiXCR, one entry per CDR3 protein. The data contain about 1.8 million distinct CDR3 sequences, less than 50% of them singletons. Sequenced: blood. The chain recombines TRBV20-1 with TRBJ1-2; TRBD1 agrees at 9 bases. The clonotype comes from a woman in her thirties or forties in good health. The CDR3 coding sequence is TGCAGTGCCCCGACAGGGGGTTGGTATGGCTACACCTTC. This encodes CSAPTGGWYGYTF.